This passage covers 24 T cell receptor beta chains from one sample sequenced in a study of blood T cell repertoires in COVID-19. The table came from immunoSEQ multiplex PCR; TCRdb's copy has only in-frame clones and leaves some out. The sample has about 220,000 clones, roughly nine tenths seen once. Sequenced input: PBMCs or T cells enriched from blood (not recorded which). These receptors all stem from a woman under 30 in a cohort exposed to, infected with or recovered from COVID-19 (not recorded which).

This sequence joins TRBV2 and TRBJ2-5; maybe TRBD2 (6 bases). Looked up from germline, CDR1 is SNHLY and CDR2 is FYNNEI. This CDR3 is 12 amino acids long. The V end was cut by 8 bases, the J end by 5 bases, with 12 bases between. The CDR3 region has the DNA TGTGCCAGCGGCGGGGTTTGGGAGACCCAGTACTTC. This encodes CASGGVWETQYF.

This chain links TRBV4-2 with TRBJ1-2; TRBD1 might be the D (6 bases). V gave up 4 bases and J gave up 5 bases, with 8 bases separating them. This CDR3 comprises 12 residues. CDR1 is LGHNA, CDR2 YNFKEQ, per germline. The DNA for the CDR3 is TGTGCCAGCAGCCGCGGACAGTATGGCTACACCTTC. This codes for CASSRGQYGYTF.

The genes are TRBV6-5 and TRBJ2-7, with TRBD2 matching over 7 bases. Germline V gene lookup returns CDR1 MNHEY and CDR2 SVGAGI. The CDR3 covers 15 residues. With 7 bases clipped from V and 8 bases from J, the junction kept 17 bases outside the gene matches. CDR3 loop: CASNNGGYQGVQQYF. For the CDR3, the DNA is TGTGCCAGCAATAACGGGGGGTATCAGGGAGTTCAGCAGTACTTC.

The chain combines TRBV24-1 with TRBJ2-7; D possibly corresponds to TRBD1 (5 bases). This CDR3 contains 13 residues. The germline V gene encodes CDR1 KGHDR and CDR2 SFDVKD. The V end was cut by 5 bases, the J end by 5 bases, with 12 bases between. CDR3 in amino acids: CATSVPGLDEQYF. The CDR3 DNA follows: TGTGCCACCAGTGTCCCAGGGCTCGACGAGCAGTACTTC.

The genes are TRBV14 and TRBJ2-7, with 7 bases identical to TRBD1. V dropped 4 bases and J dropped 0; count of bases not matched to a gene: 3. Germline values: CDR1 SGHDN, CDR2 FVKESK. The CDR3 spans 14 residues. This CDR3 is CASSPWTGSYEQYF. CDR3 DNA: TGTGCCAGCAGCCCGTGGACAGGCTCCTACGAGCAGTACTTC. Filled out from reference TRBV14 and TRBJ2-7, the complete variable domain reads EAGVTQFPSHSVIEKGQTVTLRCDPISGHDNLYWYRRVMGKEIKFLLHFVKESKQDESGMPNNRFLAERTGGTYSTLKVQPAELEDSGVYFCASSPWTGSYEQYFGPGTRLTVT.

This chain connects TRBV5-8 to TRBJ2-5, with D possibly being TRBD2 (6 bases). Trimming left V 0 bases short and J 2 bases short, with 14 bases between. CDR1 and CDR2 (germline): SGHTS, YDEGEE. This CDR3 has 16 amino acids. In DNA, the CDR3 is TGTGCCAGCAGCTTGGGGCGGGGCGGGGATCAAGAGACCCAGTACTTC. This sequence encodes CASSLGRGGDQETQYF.

The chain has TRBV7-2 and TRBJ2-3; 7 bases match TRBD2. V dropped 7 bases and J dropped 3; count of bases not matched to a gene: 7. The CDR3 sequence is 14 residues long. Germline V gene lookup returns CDR1 SGHTA and CDR2 FQGNSA. The CDR3 sequence is CASKRLAVTDTQYF. The DNA for the CDR3 is TGTGCCAGCAAGAGGCTAGCGGTAACAGATACGCAGTATTTT.

The chain carries TRBV29-1 and TRBJ1-3; D possibly corresponds to TRBD1 (5 bases). CDR3 length: 14 residues. With 3 bases removed from V and 4 bases from J, the gap between germline ends came to 13 bases. Per the germline V gene, CDR1 is SQVTM and CDR2 is ANQGSEA. For the CDR3, the DNA is TGCAGCGTTGAGGTGGGGGGTGGAGGAAACACCATATATTTT. Amino acids: CSVEVGGGGNTIYF.

V usage is TRBV5-1 and J usage is TRBJ1-3, with D maybe TRBD1 (5 bases). There are 16 residues in the CDR3. The ends were cut back, 0 bases at V and 0 bases at J, with 10 bases in the middle. Germline V gene data show CDR1 as SGHRS and CDR2 as YFSETQ. The CDR3 bases are TGCGCCAGCAGCTTGGGCGGGACTGACTCTGGAAACACCATATATTTT. This encodes CASSLGGTDSGNTIYF.

In nucleotides, the CDR3 is TGTGCCAGCAGCCAACAGATAGCGGGAGTAACAGATACGCAGTATTTT. It codes for CASSQQIAGVTDTQYF. The chain links TRBV14 to TRBJ2-3; 9 nucleotides align to TRBD2. V was clipped by 2 bases and J by 3 bases; unmatched bases: 6. In germline, CDR1 is SGHDN, CDR2 FVKESK. The CDR3 length is 16 residues.

Written as DNA, the CDR3 is TGTGCCAGCAGCTTAACTCGTGCAGGGGGAGGGGCCAACGTCCTGACTTTC. It is translated as CASSLTRAGGGANVLTF. The chain couples TRBV7-3 to TRBJ2-6; 7 bases align to TRBD1. Germline lookup yields CDR1 SGHTA and CDR2 FQGTGA. This CDR3 has 17 amino acids. The J segment lost 4 bases and the V segment lost 0 bases, leaving 6 bases of the junction unmatched.

V and J are TRBV5-4 and TRBJ2-1; unclear D gene. CDR3 length equals 16 residues. Trimming removed 7 bases from V and 0 bases from J, with 17 bases in between. The V gene's germline CDR1 is SGHNT and CDR2 YYREEE (reference sequence). The CDR3 sequence: CASLPGGGSSYNEQFF. For the CDR3, the DNA is TGTGCCAGCCTCCCCGGCGGCGGAAGCTCCTACAATGAGCAGTTCTTC.

In nucleotides, the CDR3 is TGCGCCAGCAGTCGGGACAGCGGGACTGAAGCTTTCTTT. This translates into CASSRDSGTEAFF. The rearrangement joins TRBV5-1 to TRBJ1-1, with 7 bases aligning to TRBD1. V lost 5 bases and J lost 5; bases outside the gene matches: 6. The germline gives CDR1 SGHRS, CDR2 YFSETQ. This CDR3 has 13 amino acids.

The chain combines TRBV6-5 with TRBJ1-1; D unclear. CDR3 length equals 16 residues. Germline assignment: CDR1 MNHEY and CDR2 SVGAGI. The ends were cut back, 1 base at V and 3 bases at J, with 15 bases in the middle. The CDR3 nucleotides read TGTGCCAGCAGTTACTTCCCAGAGAGGGAGGACACTGAAGCTTTCTTT. Protein product: CASSYFPEREDTEAFF.

This clone appeared a single time. The chain has TRBV10-1 and TRBJ2-1; D not certain. Trimming took off 5 bases at V and 1 base at J, with 12 bases between the two ends. The CDR3 runs to 15 residues. The germline gives CDR1 WNHNN, CDR2 SYGVQD (reference sequence). The CDR3 nucleotides read TGCGCCAGCAGTCCCTTTCGGGTATCCTACAATGAGCAGTTCTTC. This sequence encodes CASSPFRVSYNEQFF.

The J gene is TRBJ2-7, the V gene TRBV9; 8 bases align to TRBD2. The CDR3 consists of 14 residues. Germline V gives CDR1 SGDLS, CDR2 YYNGEE. Germline trimming cut 0 bases from V and 8 bases from J; bases unmatched to any gene: 7. CDR3 DNA: TGTGCCAGCAGCGTAGGTCTGCGGGAGGCCAAGCAGTACTTC. This translates into CASSVGLREAKQYF. Together with reference TRBV9 and TRBJ2-7, the CDR3 gives the full variable domain: DSGVTQTPKHLITATGQRVTLRCSPRSGDLSVYWYQQSLDQGLQFLIQYYNGEERAKGNILERFSAQQFPDLHSELNLSSLELGDSALYFCASSVGLREAKQYFGPGTRLTVT.

This clone was observed a handful of times. The chain joins TRBV9 to TRBJ2-2, with D perhaps matching TRBD1 (5 bases). The CDR3 sequence is 18 residues long. V was cut by 0 bases and J by 4 bases, with 19 bases left in between. CDR1 is SGDLS, CDR2 YYNGEE, per germline. This CDR3 reads CASSVATARGRATGELFF. The CDR3 coding sequence is TGTGCCAGCAGCGTAGCTACGGCCCGTGGCAGGGCCACCGGGGAGCTGTTTTTT.

This clone was seen ten or more times. The J gene is TRBJ2-2, the V gene TRBV6-2 or TRBV6-3; D is ambiguous. Germline loops: CDR1 MNHEY, CDR2 SVGEGT. CDR3 size: 15 residues. V lost 4 bases to trimming and J lost 0 bases, with 9 bases between them. The DNA for the CDR3 is TGTGCCAGCAGTTCAACTACCTCGAACACCGGGGAGCTGTTTTTT. It translates to CASSSTTSNTGELFF.

The chain uses TRBV27 and TRBJ2-7; TRBD1 is a possible D gene (6 bases). Per germline, CDR1 MNHEY and CDR2 SMNVEV (reference sequence). V was shortened by 1 base and J by 0 bases, with 13 bases between the two germline ends. The CDR3 covers 16 residues. The CDR3 nucleotides are TGTGCCAGCAGTTTATTGGGGGCATCTAACTCCTACGAGCAGTACTTC. This gives the protein CASSLLGASNSYEQYF.

The chain recombines TRBV6-4 with TRBJ2-2; 9 bases agree with TRBD1. Per the germline V gene, CDR1 is MRHNA and CDR2 is SNTAGT. V gave up 8 bases and J gave up 5 bases; unmatched junction bases: 6. The CDR3 runs to 14 residues. The CDR3: CASGGQGGTGELFF. In DNA, the CDR3 is TGTGCCAGCGGGGGACAGGGCGGGACCGGGGAGCTGTTTTTT.

V gene TRBV10-1 combines with J gene TRBJ2-3, with 9 bases lining up with TRBD2. Germline CDR1 is WNHNN and CDR2 is SYGVQD (reference sequence). The CDR3 has 15 residues. Trimming cost V 3 bases and J 8 bases; bases outside gene matches: 9. The CDR3 bases are TGCGCCAGCAGTGAAATGGGACTAGCCCTAGGTACGCAGTATTTT. It yields the protein CASSEMGLALGTQYF.

V gene TRBV5-6 combines with J gene TRBJ1-1; maybe TRBD1 (5 bases). Trimming pared 0 bases from V and 5 bases from J, leaving 17 bases between. The CDR3 extends over 16 amino acids. Germline loops: CDR1 SGHDT, CDR2 YYEEEE. The CDR3 is CASSLDRTPGGTEAFF. In nucleotides, the CDR3 is TGTGCCAGCAGCTTGGACAGGACCCCTGGGGGGACTGAAGCTTTCTTT.

The rearrangement uses TRBV4-1 and TRBJ1-2; 10 nucleotides align to TRBD1. The V segment lost 3 bases and the J segment 7 bases; nucleotides outside the gene matches: 8. The V gene's germline CDR1 is MGHRA and CDR2 YSYEKL. The CDR3 is 15 residues long. CDR3 residues: CASSQAGTGVGGYTF. In DNA, the CDR3 is TGCGCCAGCAGCCAGGCCGGGACAGGGGTTGGTGGCTACACCTTC.

This rearrangement joins TRBV27 to TRBJ1-2; TRBD1 aligns across 8 bases. In germline, CDR1 is MNHEY, CDR2 SMNVEV (reference sequence). The CDR3 length is 17 residues. V lost 5 bases, J lost 0 bases, and 11 bases stayed unmatched. The CDR3, as DNA: TGTGCCAGCAGTCCCCACGGACAGGGATTCCCTAACTATGGCTACACCTTC. It translates to CASSPHGQGFPNYGYTF.